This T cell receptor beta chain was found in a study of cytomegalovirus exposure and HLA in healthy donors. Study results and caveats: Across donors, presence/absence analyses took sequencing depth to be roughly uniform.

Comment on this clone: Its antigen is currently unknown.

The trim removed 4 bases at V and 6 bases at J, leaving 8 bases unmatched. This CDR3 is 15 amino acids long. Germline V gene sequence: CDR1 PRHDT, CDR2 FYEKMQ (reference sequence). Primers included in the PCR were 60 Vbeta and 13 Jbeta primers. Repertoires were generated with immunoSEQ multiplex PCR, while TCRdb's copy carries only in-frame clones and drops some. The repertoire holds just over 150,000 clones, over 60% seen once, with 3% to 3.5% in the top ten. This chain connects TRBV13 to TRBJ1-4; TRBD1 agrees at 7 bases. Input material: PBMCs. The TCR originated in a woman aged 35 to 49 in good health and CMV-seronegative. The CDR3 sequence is CASSSSSQGDEKLFF. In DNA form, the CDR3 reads TGTGCCAGCAGCTCGAGCTCCCAGGGGGATGAAAAACTGTTTTTT.